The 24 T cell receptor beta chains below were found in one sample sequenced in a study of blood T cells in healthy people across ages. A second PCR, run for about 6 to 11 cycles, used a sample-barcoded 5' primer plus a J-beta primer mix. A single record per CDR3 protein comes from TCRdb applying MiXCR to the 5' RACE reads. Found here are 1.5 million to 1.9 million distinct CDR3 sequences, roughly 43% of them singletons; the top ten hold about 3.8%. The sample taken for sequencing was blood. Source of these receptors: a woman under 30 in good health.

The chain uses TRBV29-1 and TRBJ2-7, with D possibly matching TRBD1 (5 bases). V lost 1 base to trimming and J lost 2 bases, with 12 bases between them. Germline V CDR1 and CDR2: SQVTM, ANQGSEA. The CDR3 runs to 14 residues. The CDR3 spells CSVEVAGLTYEQYF. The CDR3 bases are TGCAGCGTTGAAGTTGCAGGGTTGACCTACGAGCAGTACTTC.

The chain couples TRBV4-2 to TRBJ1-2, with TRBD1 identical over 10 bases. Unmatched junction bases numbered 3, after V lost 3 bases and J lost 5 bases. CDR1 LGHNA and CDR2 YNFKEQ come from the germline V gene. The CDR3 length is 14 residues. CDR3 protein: CASSQGQGPYGYTF. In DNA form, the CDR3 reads TGTGCCAGCAGCCAGGGACAGGGGCCGTATGGCTACACCTTC.

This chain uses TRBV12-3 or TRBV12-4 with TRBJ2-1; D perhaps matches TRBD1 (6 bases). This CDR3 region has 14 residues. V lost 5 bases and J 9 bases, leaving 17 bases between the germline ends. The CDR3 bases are TGTGCCAGCAGTGTGGGTGGGGGCGTGGGTGAGCAGTTCTTC. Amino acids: CASSVGGGVGEQFF.

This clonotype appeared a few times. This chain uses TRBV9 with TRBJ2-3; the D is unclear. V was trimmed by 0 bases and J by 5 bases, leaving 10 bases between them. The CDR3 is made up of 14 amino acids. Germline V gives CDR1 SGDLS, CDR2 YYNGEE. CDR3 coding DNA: TGTGCCAGCAGCGTAGCCCCTCTAGTAGATACGCAGTATTTT. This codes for CASSVAPLVDTQYF.

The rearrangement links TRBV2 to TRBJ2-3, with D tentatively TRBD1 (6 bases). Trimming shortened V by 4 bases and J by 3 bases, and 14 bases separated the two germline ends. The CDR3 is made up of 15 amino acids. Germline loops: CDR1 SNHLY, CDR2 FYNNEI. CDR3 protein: CASSVESGETDTQYF. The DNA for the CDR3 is TGTGCCAGCAGTGTCGAGTCAGGGGAGACAGATACGCAGTATTTT.

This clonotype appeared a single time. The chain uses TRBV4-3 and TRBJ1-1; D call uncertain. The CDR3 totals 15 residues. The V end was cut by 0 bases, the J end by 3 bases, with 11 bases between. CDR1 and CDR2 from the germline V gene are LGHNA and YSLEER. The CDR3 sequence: CASSQDLGSYTEAFF. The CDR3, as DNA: TGCGCCAGCAGCCAAGATCTCGGCAGCTACACTGAAGCTTTCTTT.

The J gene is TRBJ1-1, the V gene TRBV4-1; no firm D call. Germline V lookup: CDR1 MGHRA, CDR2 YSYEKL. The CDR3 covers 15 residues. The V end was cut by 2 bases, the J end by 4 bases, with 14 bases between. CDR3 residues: CASSQFRPLVTEAFF. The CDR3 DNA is TGCGCCAGCAGCCAATTCCGTCCTTTGGTCACTGAAGCTTTCTTT.

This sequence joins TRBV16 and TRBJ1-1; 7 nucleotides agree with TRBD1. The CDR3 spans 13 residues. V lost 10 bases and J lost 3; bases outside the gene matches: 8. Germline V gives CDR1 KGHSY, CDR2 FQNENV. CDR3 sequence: CATSGQSDTEAFF. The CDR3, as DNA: TGTGCCACTTCGGGACAGTCCGACACTGAAGCTTTCTTT.

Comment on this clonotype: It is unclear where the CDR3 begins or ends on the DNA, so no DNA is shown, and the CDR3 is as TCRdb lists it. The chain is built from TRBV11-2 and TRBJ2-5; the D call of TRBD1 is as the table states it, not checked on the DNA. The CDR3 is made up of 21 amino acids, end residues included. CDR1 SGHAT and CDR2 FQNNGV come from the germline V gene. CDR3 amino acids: CASSFYICSAPKGVSEETQYF.

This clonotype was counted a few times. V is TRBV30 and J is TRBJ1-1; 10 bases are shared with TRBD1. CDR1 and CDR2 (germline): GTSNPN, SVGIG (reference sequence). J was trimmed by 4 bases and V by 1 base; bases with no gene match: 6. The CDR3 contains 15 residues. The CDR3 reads CAWSALGQGVTEAFF. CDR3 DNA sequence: TGTGCCTGGAGTGCCCTCGGACAGGGGGTCACTGAAGCTTTCTTT.

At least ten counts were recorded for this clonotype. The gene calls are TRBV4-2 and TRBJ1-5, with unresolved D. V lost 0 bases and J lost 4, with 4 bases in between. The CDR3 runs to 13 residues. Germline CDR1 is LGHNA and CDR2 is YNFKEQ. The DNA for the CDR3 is TGTGCCAGCAGCCAAGACCAAAATCAGCCCCAGCATTTT. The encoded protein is CASSQDQNQPQHF.

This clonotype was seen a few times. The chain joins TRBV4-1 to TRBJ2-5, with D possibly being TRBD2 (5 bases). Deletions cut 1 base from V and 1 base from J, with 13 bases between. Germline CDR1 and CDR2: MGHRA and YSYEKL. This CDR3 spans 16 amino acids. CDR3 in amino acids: CASSQVYGTSQETQYF. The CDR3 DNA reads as TGCGCCAGCAGCCAAGTATATGGTACTAGCCAAGAGACCCAGTACTTC.

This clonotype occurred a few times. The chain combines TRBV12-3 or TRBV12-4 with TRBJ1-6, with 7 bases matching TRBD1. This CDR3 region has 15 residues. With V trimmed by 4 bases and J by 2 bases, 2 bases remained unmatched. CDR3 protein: CASSSGTAYNSPLHF. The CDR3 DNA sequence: TGTGCCAGCAGTTCCGGGACAGCCTATAATTCACCCCTCCACTTT.

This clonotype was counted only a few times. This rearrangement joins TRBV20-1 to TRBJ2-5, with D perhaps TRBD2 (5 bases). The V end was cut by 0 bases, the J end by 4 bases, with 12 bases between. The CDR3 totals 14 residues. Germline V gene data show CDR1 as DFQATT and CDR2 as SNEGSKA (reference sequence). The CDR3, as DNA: TGCAGTGCTAGAGATGAGGGTACCGGAGAGACCCAGTACTTC. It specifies CSARDEGTGETQYF.

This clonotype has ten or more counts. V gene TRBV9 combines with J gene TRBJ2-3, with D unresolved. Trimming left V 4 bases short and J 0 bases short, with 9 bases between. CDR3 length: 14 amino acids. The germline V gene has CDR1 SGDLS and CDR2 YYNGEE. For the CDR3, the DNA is TGTGCCAGCAGCTCCCTTGGAAGCACAGATACGCAGTATTTT. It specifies CASSSLGSTDTQYF.

In DNA, the CDR3 is TGTGCCATCAGTGAGTCAGTAGCAGGCTATGGCTACACCTTC. This gives the protein CAISESVAGYGYTF. The chain recombines TRBV10-3 with TRBJ1-2; no clear D. The CDR3 is 14 residues long. Germline loops: CDR1 ENHRY, CDR2 SYGVKD. The V end was cut by 0 bases, the J end by 4 bases, with 9 bases between.

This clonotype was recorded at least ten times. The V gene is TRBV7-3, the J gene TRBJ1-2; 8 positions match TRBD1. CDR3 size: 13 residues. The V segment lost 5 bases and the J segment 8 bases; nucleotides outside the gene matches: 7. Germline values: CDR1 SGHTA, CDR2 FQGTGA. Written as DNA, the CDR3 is TGTGCCAGCAGCCCCAGGACAGGGCAAGGCTACACCTTC. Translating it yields CASSPRTGQGYTF.

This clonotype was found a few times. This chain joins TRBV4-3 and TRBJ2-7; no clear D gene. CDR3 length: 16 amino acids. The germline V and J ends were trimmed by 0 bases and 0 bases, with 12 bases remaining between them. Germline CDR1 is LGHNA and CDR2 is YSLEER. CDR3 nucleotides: TGCGCCAGCAGCCAAGATGACGTATTTGTCTCCTACGAGCAGTACTTC. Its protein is CASSQDDVFVSYEQYF.

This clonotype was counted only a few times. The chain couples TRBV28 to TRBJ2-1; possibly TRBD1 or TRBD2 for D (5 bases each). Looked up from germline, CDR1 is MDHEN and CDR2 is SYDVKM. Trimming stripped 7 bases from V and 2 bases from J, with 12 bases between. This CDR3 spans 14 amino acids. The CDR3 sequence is CASTGTVTYNEQFF. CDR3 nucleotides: TGTGCCAGCACCGGGACGGTCACCTACAATGAGCAGTTCTTC.

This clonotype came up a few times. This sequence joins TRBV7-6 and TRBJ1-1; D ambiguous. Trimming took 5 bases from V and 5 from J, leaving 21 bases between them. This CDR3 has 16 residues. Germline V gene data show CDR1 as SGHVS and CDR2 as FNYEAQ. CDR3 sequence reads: CASSPRPSTLGTEAFF. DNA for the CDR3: TGTGCCAGCAGCCCCCGACCGAGCACGCTAGGGACTGAAGCTTTCTTT.

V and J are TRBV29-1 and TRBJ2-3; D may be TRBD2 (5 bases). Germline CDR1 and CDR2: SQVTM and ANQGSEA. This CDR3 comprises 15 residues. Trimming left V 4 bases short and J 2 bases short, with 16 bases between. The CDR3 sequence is CSVVPYGGPTDTQYF. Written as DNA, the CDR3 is TGCAGCGTTGTCCCCTATGGAGGACCCACAGATACGCAGTATTTT.

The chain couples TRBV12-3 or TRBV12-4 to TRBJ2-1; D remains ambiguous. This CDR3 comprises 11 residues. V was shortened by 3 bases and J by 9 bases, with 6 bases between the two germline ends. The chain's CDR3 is CASSLQFEQFF. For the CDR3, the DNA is TGTGCCAGCAGTTTGCAGTTTGAGCAGTTCTTC.

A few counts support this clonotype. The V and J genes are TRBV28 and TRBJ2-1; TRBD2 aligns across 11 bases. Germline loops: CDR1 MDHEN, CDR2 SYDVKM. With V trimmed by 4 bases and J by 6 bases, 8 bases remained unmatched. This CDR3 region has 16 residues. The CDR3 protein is CASSSSTSGSGNEQFF. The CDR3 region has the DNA TGTGCCAGCAGTTCCTCTACTAGCGGGAGTGGCAATGAGCAGTTCTTC.

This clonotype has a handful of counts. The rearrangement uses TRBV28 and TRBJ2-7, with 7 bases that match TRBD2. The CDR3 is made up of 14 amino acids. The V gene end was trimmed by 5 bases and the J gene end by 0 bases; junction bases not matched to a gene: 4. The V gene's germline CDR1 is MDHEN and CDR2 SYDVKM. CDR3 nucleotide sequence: TGTGCCAGCAGTCCCAGCGGGGACTCCTACGAGCAGTACTTC. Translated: CASSPSGDSYEQYF.